Below, 18 T cell receptor beta chains from the same sample are listed, as sequenced in a study of OX40 agonist ivuxolimab in advanced cancers. Library creation used the immunoSEQ multiplex PCR assay. The clones in this table, taken by TCRdb from immuneACCESS, are in-frame only. Not every clone is retained; where verified, under half of the shortfall comes from an unresolved V gene, and the cause of the rest is unknown. This sample holds 40,000 to 45,000 clones; roughly 78% were observed only once. About 4% of the sample goes to the ten largest clones. The specimen was CD4+ or CD8+ T cells sorted from blood, collected in a trial of the OX40 agonist ivuxolimab. The receptors originated from an adult with an advanced solid tumor such as melanoma, head and neck, liver or kidney cancer.

CDR3 nucleotides: TGTGCCAGCCAACTCGCGGTTGGAGGTACGCAGTATTTT. Its protein product is CASQLAVGGTQYF. The genes are TRBV2 and TRBJ2-3, with a weak D call TRBD2 (5 bases). From germline, CDR1 is SNHLY and CDR2 FYNNEI. The V end was cut by 8 bases, the J end by 8 bases, with 17 bases between. There are 13 residues in the CDR3.

This clone appeared a few times. This chain connects TRBV30 to TRBJ1-2; D uncertain. CDR3 length: 13 residues. V lost 0 bases and J lost 6, with 11 bases in between. Germline V gene data show CDR1 as GTSNPN and CDR2 as SVGIG (reference sequence). The CDR3 DNA is TGTGCCTGGAGTGTTAAGGGAGGAGATGGCTACACCTTC. Protein: CAWSVKGGDGYTF.

The chain combines TRBV29-1 with TRBJ2-1; D gene ambiguous. This CDR3 is built from 13 residues. Germline V gene sequence: CDR1 SQVTM, CDR2 ANQGSEA. With 1 base removed from V and 9 bases from J, the gap between germline ends came to 13 bases. Written as DNA, the CDR3 is TGCAGCGTTGAAGGCGGTGGCCAATCTGAGCAGTTCTTC. Encoded protein: CSVEGGGQSEQFF.

The chain carries TRBV9 and TRBJ1-2; possibly TRBD1 for D (5 bases). CDR1 SGDLS and CDR2 YYNGEE come from the germline V gene. The CDR3 length is 13 residues. The V gene lost 4 bases and the J gene lost 0 bases, with 7 bases spanning the gap. The CDR3 spells CASSKDTNYGYTF. The CDR3 DNA reads as TGTGCCAGCAGCAAGGACACTAACTATGGCTACACCTTC.

This clone was counted only a few times. This chain uses TRBV4-1 with TRBJ2-1; 7 bases are a match to TRBD2. Germline lookup yields CDR1 MGHRA and CDR2 YSYEKL. There are 15 residues in the CDR3. The junction had 8 bases not matched to a gene; V was cut back by 0 bases and J by 9 bases. The CDR3 coding sequence is TGCGCCAGCAGCCAAGAGGCAACTAGCGAGGGTGAGCAGTTCTTC. This encodes CASSQEATSEGEQFF.

By its share, this clone is medium-sized (0.01 to 0.1%). This sequence joins TRBV28 and TRBJ1-2, with 7 bases fitting TRBD1. V shed 11 bases, J shed 6 bases, and the junction held 9 bases outside the gene matches. The germline gives CDR1 MDHEN, CDR2 SYDVKM. The CDR3 is 12 amino acids. The CDR3 sequence: CAAEATGHGYTF. The CDR3 region has the DNA TGTGCCGCGGAGGCGACAGGGCATGGCTACACCTTC.

V usage is TRBV7-9 and J usage is TRBJ2-5, with 8 bases identical to TRBD1. The CDR3 runs 15 residues. Losses at the gene ends were 4 bases for V and 2 bases for J; bases not matched to a gene: 6. CDR1 is SEHNR, CDR2 FQNEAQ, per germline (reference sequence). The CDR3 coding sequence is TGTGCCAGCAGCTGGCCTGGACAGGGTCAAGAGACCCAGTACTTC. Translated: CASSWPGQGQETQYF.

This chain links TRBV11-1 with TRBJ1-2, with D possibly being TRBD1 (5 bases). Germline CDR1 and CDR2: SGHAT and FQDESV (reference sequence). Trimming left V 4 bases short and J 4 bases short, with 10 bases between. CDR3 length equals 13 residues. CDR3 nucleotide sequence: TGTGCCAGCAGCTCTCGGCAGGGCTATGGCTACACCTTC. Residues: CASSSRQGYGYTF.

The rearrangement links TRBV7-2 to TRBJ2-7, with TRBD2 identical over 11 bases. This CDR3 has 16 amino acids. Germline values: CDR1 SGHTA, CDR2 FQGNSA. V was pared by 1 base and J by 4 bases, with 6 bases of the junction left unmatched. The CDR3 DNA follows: TGTGCCAGCAGCTTAGAGCCTAGCGGGGGGTCGTACGAGCAGTACTTC. This encodes CASSLEPSGGSYEQYF. Full variable domain (rest looked up from reference TRBV7-2 and TRBJ2-7): GAGVSQSPSNKVTEKGKDVELRCDPISGHTALYWYRQSLGQGLEFLIYFQGNSAPDKSGLPSDRFSAERTGGSVSTLTIQRTQQEDSAVYLCASSLEPSGGSYEQYFGPGTRLTVT.

V and J are TRBV30 and TRBJ1-1; no clear D gene. CDR1 and CDR2 (germline): GTSNPN, SVGIG (reference sequence). The CDR3 runs to 13 residues. V shed 3 bases and J shed 5 bases, with 13 bases lying between them. The CDR3 DNA sequence: TGTGCCTGGAGCCGAAGGAGGGATACTGAAGCTTTCTTT. It translates to CAWSRRRDTEAFF.

This chain links TRBV10-3 with TRBJ1-1; TRBD1 matches 8 bases. The length of the CDR3 is 14 residues. V trimming: 5 bases; J trimming: 6 bases; junction bases outside the gene matches: 8. Germline V CDR1 and CDR2: ENHRY, SYGVKD. CDR3 nucleotide sequence: TGTGCCATCAGTAACCAGGGGGCAAGATCTGAAGCTTTCTTT. It codes for CAISNQGARSEAFF.

This clone was detected a few times. The chain has TRBV7-2 and TRBJ2-3, with 11 bases fitting TRBD2. The V segment lost 2 bases and the J segment 6 bases; nucleotides outside the gene matches: 7. Germline CDR1 SGHTA, CDR2 FQGNSA. The CDR3 runs to 16 residues. The DNA for the CDR3 is TGTGCCAGCAGCTTACTTAGCGGGAGGGCCGGGGATACGCAGTATTTT. Encoded protein: CASSLLSGRAGDTQYF.

This clone was seen a handful of times. V is TRBV6-5 and J is TRBJ1-2; no clear D. V gave up 8 bases and J gave up 0 bases, with 16 bases separating them. CDR1 MNHEY and CDR2 SVGAGI come from the germline V gene. The CDR3 sequence is 15 residues long. CDR3 in DNA: TGTGCCAGCCTTGATTTGAAGGGCCCTAACTATGGCTACACCTTC. It yields the protein CASLDLKGPNYGYTF.

V is TRBV5-1 and J is TRBJ1-6, with D possibly TRBD1 on 6 matching bases. V lost 0 bases and J 9 bases, leaving 13 bases between the germline ends. From germline, CDR1 is SGHRS and CDR2 YFSETQ. This CDR3 comprises 15 residues. The CDR3 is CASSLAAGDGSPLHF. DNA for the CDR3: TGCGCCAGCAGCTTGGCGGCAGGGGATGGTTCACCCCTCCACTTT.

CDR3 DNA sequence: TGTGCCAGCAGCTTACTGGAAAGAACTGCCTACGAGCAGTACTTC. It translates to CASSLLERTAYEQYF. The gene calls are TRBV5-4 and TRBJ2-7; D is undetermined. Germline CDR1 is SGHNT and CDR2 is YYREEE (reference sequence). The V and J ends lost 2 bases and 2 bases respectively, with 14 bases between them. This CDR3 is built from 15 residues.

About this clone itself: The junction shows a germline mismatch at one end, possibly a read error. The V gene is TRBV6-1, the J gene TRBJ2-2; 7 nucleotides line up with TRBD2. The germline V gene has CDR1 MNHNS and CDR2 SASEGT. This CDR3 spans 15 amino acids. This CDR3 reads CASSPGTTKTGELFF. Here the CDR3 DNA reads TGTGCCAGCAGCCCCGGGACTACGAAGACCGGGGAGCTGTTTTTT.

The chain links TRBV7-6 to TRBJ2-6; TRBD2 matches 7 bases. V gave up 5 bases and J gave up 4 bases; unmatched junction bases: 5. CDR1 and CDR2 from the germline V gene are SGHVS and FNYEAQ. The CDR3 is 15 residues long. Here the CDR3 reads CASSVGGYGANVLTF. CDR3 nucleotides: TGTGCCAGCAGCGTCGGGGGGTACGGGGCCAACGTCCTGACTTTC.

The chain combines TRBV7-8 with TRBJ2-3; TRBD1 is a possible D gene (5 bases). V gave up 1 base and J gave up 2 bases, with 16 bases separating them. This CDR3 is built from 17 residues. The germline V gene encodes CDR1 SGHVS and CDR2 FQNEAQ. CDR3 amino acids: CASSLETSRGPTDTQYF. CDR3 DNA sequence: TGTGCCAGCAGCTTAGAAACCAGTAGGGGCCCCACAGATACGCAGTATTTT.